Sequencing of this TCR beta chain was carried out in a study of blood T cell repertoires in COVID-19. Here immunoSEQ multiplex PCR was the method, and the copy in TCRdb shows in-frame clones only, minus some. The table lists some 190,000 clones, 84% of them singletons, with less than 6.5% in the top ten. The TCR sequence derives from a woman in her seventies with active or convalescent COVID-19. Sequencing input: peripheral blood.

CDR3 DNA sequence: TGTGCCAGCAGCTTAGGGACAGGGAATCCCCAAGAGACCCAGTACTTC. Protein: CASSLGTGNPQETQYF. This chain links TRBV7-3 with TRBJ2-5, with 9 bases that match TRBD1. Germline V CDR1 and CDR2: SGHTA, FQGTGA. Trimming removed 2 bases from V and 1 base from J; junction bases left unmatched: 5. The CDR3 is 16 amino acids.